The source of this T cell receptor beta chain is a study of CXCR3-negative and CXCR3-positive naive CD8 T cells. Study-wide context: With about 1.5 +/- 0.3 million reads per library, the TRB reads numbered around 130 million in total.

The germline gives CDR1 MNHNY, CDR2 SVGAGI (reference sequence). There are 16 residues in the CDR3. Researchers reported sorting every CD8+ T cell subset in triplicate, around 300,000 cells per sort. Through 5' RACE with UMI labels, the TRB cDNA libraries were prepared. From its re-call of the 5' RACE reads, TCRdb lists each CDR3 protein once, without DNA. The sample has about 30,000 distinct CDR3 sequences. This chain links TRBV6-6 with TRBJ2-1. This sequence originates from a human donor in good health. Some clones in this sample may be carry-over from other donors' samples. The specimen was memory CD8+ T cells from blood. This CDR3 reads CASSYSSRGSYNEQFF.